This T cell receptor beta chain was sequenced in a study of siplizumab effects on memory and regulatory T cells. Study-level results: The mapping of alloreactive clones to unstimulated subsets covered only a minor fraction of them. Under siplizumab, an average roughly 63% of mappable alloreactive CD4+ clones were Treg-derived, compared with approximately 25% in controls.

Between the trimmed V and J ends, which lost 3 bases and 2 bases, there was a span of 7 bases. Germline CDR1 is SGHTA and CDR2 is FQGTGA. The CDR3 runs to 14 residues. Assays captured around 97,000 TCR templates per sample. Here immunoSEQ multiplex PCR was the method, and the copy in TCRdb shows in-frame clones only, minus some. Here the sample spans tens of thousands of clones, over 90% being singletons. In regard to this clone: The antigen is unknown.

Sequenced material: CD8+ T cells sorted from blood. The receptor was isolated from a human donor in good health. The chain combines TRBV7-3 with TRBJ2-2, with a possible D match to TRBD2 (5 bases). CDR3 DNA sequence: TGTGCCAGCAGCTTCGACTATAACACCGGGGAGCTGTTTTTT. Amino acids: CASSFDYNTGELFF.